This section outlines one T cell receptor beta chain sequence together with its context. Its binding antigen is unknown. Within one base of it there is no much larger clone, and no base qualities were kept. The sample originates from a study of vaccination and CD4 T cells after COVID-19 (dated by TCRdb to the early 2020s). With regard to the full study: SARS-CoV-2 positivity had been established in the convalescent patients by nasal swab PCR, and mild disease was recorded in some 10 of these patients and severe disease in one. In the convalescent cohort there were six males and four females, among whom were two Hispanic individuals, seven Caucasians, two Asians and one multiracial person. Two doses of either the Pfizer-BioNTech BNT162b2 vaccine (n=8) or the Moderna mRNA-1273 vaccine (n=2) were administered to participants. Post-COVID blood samples were collected from convalescent patients a median of approximately 93 days after diagnosis, with a range of roughly 30 to 161 days. Post-vaccine blood samples were taken a median of about 72 days after the second vaccine dose, with a range of about 13 to 250 days. Culture stimuli were overlapping spike peptide pools from SARS-CoV-2 and from the common cold coronaviruses HCoV-NL63, HCoV-OC43 and HCoV-229E. Control cultures received a CEFX viral epitope pool as the positive control, an HIV-1 Nef peptide pool as the negative control, or no peptide. The spike-specific CD4+ TCR repertoire was compared before and after mRNA vaccination in over nine COVID-19 convalescent patients and a few infection-naive healthy vaccine recipients.

The meaning of the sample's treatment or condition label: roughly ten-day PBMC culture with coronavirus spike peptide pools or control peptides (ViraFEST assay). To expand antigen-specific T cells with peptide pools and then pick out the expanded clonotypes through TCR sequencing, the study relied on the ViraFEST assay. The convalescent patients' positive SARS-CoV-2 PCR tests were from March to December 2020, which was before the Alpha, Beta and Delta variants emerged in the United States. Each well held 2.2 million or so PBMCs cultured with roughly 10 ug/ml peptide pools in IMDM containing 5% human AB serum and about 10 IU/ml IL-2. On days 3 and 7, half of the culture medium was replaced with fresh IL-2-containing medium. After 10 to 11 days of culture, CD4+ T cells were isolated by negative selection with the EasySep CD4+ T cell isolation kit. PBMCs were separated from whole blood using Ficoll-Paque Plus gradient centrifugation and then either used fresh or cryopreserved at -140C. In general, triplicate wells were set up for every culture condition.

The CDR3 holds 12 amino acids from the cysteine to the phenylalanine. Kept here is only the CDR3 DNA, which spans 36 bases and is read in frame from base 1. CDR1 MDHEN and CDR2 SYDVKM were looked up in the germline V gene. Trimming costs V 6 bases and J 5 bases, and their ends lie 10 bases apart. Libraries were made using PCR. TCR sequencing of DNA from cultured CD4+ T cells used the Oncomine TCR Beta short-read assay at the Johns Hopkins FTIC core. The QIAamp micro DNA kit was used to extract genomic DNA from the cultured CD4+ T cells. Oncomine TCR Beta libraries from cultured CD4+ T cells were pooled with unique dual indexes and sequenced on an Illumina iSeq 100. The study's processing was this. Non-productive sequences were removed, and CDR3s not starting with C, not ending with F or W, or shorter than 7 amino acids were discarded. Antigen-specific clonotypes were identified with the MANAFEST web application by comparing peptide-stimulated wells with reference and other culture wells. For a clone to be called positive, the clone needed an FDR below 0.05, an odds ratio above 5, and a productive frequency above 0.1% in at least two of three replicate wells. Clonotypes that were significantly expanded in both SARS-CoV-2 spike wells and at least one common cold coronavirus spike condition were defined as cross-reactive. Similarity between CDR3 sequences was evaluated in R version 3.6.1 using Levenshtein distances (stringdist) and unrooted phylogenetic trees (ape). The public reads were reanalyzed by TCRdb: fastp trimming at Q25, MiXCR alignment, in-frame beta chains only. CDR3 protein duplicates are merged, each entry listing the most common genes and DNA. The V and J calls and clone size are TCRdb's, not the authors'. The sample records about 10,000 distinct CDR3 sequences, over 50% of which are singletons. 25% to 35% of the sample belongs to the ten largest clones.

On the study overall, not on this receptor specifically: Among convalescent patients, a median 86.3% of the SARS-CoV-2-reactive clones seen after vaccination appeared only after vaccination, which suggests priming specific to the vaccine. The number of convalescent patients in the study was relatively small, and the study did not examine early timepoints following natural infection. An increase in the median number of SARS-CoV-2-reactive clonotypes from approximately 23 after infection to about 39 after vaccination was observed, but the change was not found to be significant. Of the vaccine-specific clones found in convalescent patients, nearly all (304 of 307) were mono-reactive for SARS-CoV-2 spike instead of being cross-reactive with common cold coronaviruses.

The chain is encoded by TRBV28 joined to TRBJ1-1; perhaps TRBD1 is the D gene, with 6 bases matching. The sequenced sample consisted of CD4+ T cells from blood, cultured in vitro. This clonotype was obtained from a human donor who had recovered from COVID-19. The CDR3 amino acid sequence is: CASRFRGTEAFF. The DNA is TGTGCCAGCAGATTCAGGGGTACTGAAGCTTTCTTT.